These 12 T cell receptor beta chains originate from one sample sequenced in a study of T cell clonotyping in hematopoietic cell transplantation. Sequencing was performed with immunoSEQ multiplex PCR; in TCRdb, only in-frame clones are kept and a portion is missing. The table has some 36,000 clones, 85% to 95% seen once. The time point denotes: recipient sample about 28 days before transplant, after cytoreduction. The material sequenced was peripheral blood mononuclear cells, taken before stem cell transplant. Source of these receptors: a man aged 40-49 years with chronic myeloid leukemia. Some clones in this sample may be carry-over from other donors' samples.

The chain couples TRBV5-6 to TRBJ1-6; D unresolved. Trimming left V 1 base short and J 14 bases short, with 10 bases between. The CDR3 runs 12 residues. Per germline, CDR1 SGHDT and CDR2 YYEEEE. This CDR3 is CASSLSSGTLHF. Here the CDR3 DNA reads TGTGCCAGCAGCTTGTCGTCGGGCACCCTCCACTTT. The full variable domain, rest sourced from reference TRBV5-6 and TRBJ1-6, is DAGVTQSPTHLIKTRGQQVTLRCSPKSGHDTVSWYQQALGQGPQFIFQYYEEEERQRGNFPDRFSGHQFPNYSSELNVNALLLGDSALYLCASSLSSGTLHFGNGTRLTVT.

The chain is built from TRBV10-3 and TRBJ1-2; 8 bases line up with TRBD1. The CDR3 is made up of 13 amino acids. The germline CDR1 and CDR2 sequences are ENHRY and SYGVKD. V was pared by 6 bases and J by 3 bases, with 3 bases of the junction left unmatched. CDR3 bases: TGTGCCATCAGAATGACAGGGGACTATGGCTACACCTTC. It codes for CAIRMTGDYGYTF.

This clone was seen once. The V call is TRBV14, the J call TRBJ1-6; D is unclear. CDR3 length: 13 residues. V lost 3 bases to trimming and J lost 15 bases, with 15 bases between them. Germline loops: CDR1 SGHDN, CDR2 FVKESK. CDR3 amino acids: CASSHPGRLYLHF. CDR3 DNA: TGTGCCAGCAGCCACCCAGGAAGACTATACCTCCACTTT. Full variable domain (remainder filled in from reference TRBV14 and TRBJ1-6): EAGVTQFPSHSVIEKGQTVTLRCDPISGHDNLYWYRRVMGKEIKFLLHFVKESKQDESGMPNNRFLAERTGGTYSTLKVQPAELEDSGVYFCASSHPGRLYLHFGNGTRLTVT.

The CDR3 coding sequence is TGTGCCAGCAGCTTAGCCGACCCCCCCTGGGGCAGGTACACTGAAGCTTTCTTT. Translation: CASSLADPPWGRYTEAFF. The chain couples TRBV13 to TRBJ1-1; perhaps TRBD1 as D (5 bases). Between the trimmed V and J ends, which lost 1 base and 3 bases, there was a span of 21 bases. This CDR3 comprises 18 residues. CDR1 PRHDT and CDR2 FYEKMQ come from the germline V gene (reference sequence).

This clone was seen a single time. J is TRBJ2-3 and V is TRBV7-2; the D call may be TRBD1 or TRBD2 (5 bases each). The CDR3 sequence is 14 residues long. Germline V gene sequence: CDR1 SGHTA, CDR2 FQGNSA. V gave up 3 bases and J gave up 2 bases, with 9 bases separating them. CDR3 residues: CASSLGPLTDTQYF. Here the CDR3 DNA reads TGTGCCAGCAGCTTGGGACCTCTCACAGATACGCAGTATTTT.

In regard to this clone: One end of the junction does not line up with germline, which may come from a read error. This rearrangement joins TRBV2 to TRBJ2-6, with 8 bases fitting TRBD1. CDR1 and CDR2 from the germline V gene are SNHLY and FYNNEI. The CDR3 loop spans 16 amino acids. This CDR3 reads CASREDRGSGANVLTF. DNA for the CDR3: TGTGCCAGCAGGGAAGACAGGGGCTCTGGGGCCAACGTCCTGACTTTC.

This sequence joins TRBV7-2 and TRBJ1-3, with 7 bases fitting TRBD1. The V segment lost 4 bases and the J segment 0 bases; nucleotides outside the gene matches: 9. CDR1 and CDR2 from the germline V gene are SGHTA and FQGNSA. CDR3 size: 17 residues. The CDR3, as DNA: TGTGCCAGCAGCTCACACATCCGACAGGGCTCTGGAAACACCATATATTTT. Its protein product is CASSSHIRQGSGNTIYF. The whole variable domain, filled in from reference TRBV7-2 and TRBJ1-3, reads GAGVSQSPSNKVTEKGKDVELRCDPISGHTALYWYRQSLGQGLEFLIYFQGNSAPDKSGLPSDRFSAERTGGSVSTLTIQRTQQEDSAVYLCASSSHIRQGSGNTIYFGEGSWLTVV.

The chain combines TRBV6-5 with TRBJ2-1; tentatively, D is TRBD1 or TRBD2 (6 bases each). The V and J ends lost 2 bases and 8 bases respectively, with 16 bases between them. Germline V gene data show CDR1 as MNHEY and CDR2 as SVGAGI. This CDR3 contains 15 residues. Here the CDR3 reads CASSYEGGRHDEQFF. CDR3 nucleotides: TGTGCCAGCAGTTACGAGGGGGGCCGACACGATGAGCAGTTCTTC.

In this sample, this clone turned up once. The V and J genes are TRBV2 and TRBJ1-3; D unclear. Germline CDR1 SNHLY, CDR2 FYNNEI. V dropped 5 bases and J dropped 0 bases, with 11 bases sitting between them. The CDR3 totals 15 residues. The DNA for the CDR3 is TGTGCCAGCAGTCTCCAATCTGGCTCTGGAAACACCATATATTTT. Translated, it gives CASSLQSGSGNTIYF.

The chain carries TRBV25-1 and TRBJ1-2; 8 bases are a match to TRBD1. This CDR3 is 16 amino acids long. CDR1 and CDR2 (germline): MGHDK, SYGVNS. V lost 4 bases, J lost 5 bases, and 12 bases stayed unmatched. CDR3 sequence (DNA): TGTGCCAGCAGTGCTCAACCAGGGGGCCCCTTTTATGGCTACACCTTC. Protein sequence: CASSAQPGGPFYGYTF.

V and J are TRBV7-2 and TRBJ2-7; D tentatively fits TRBD1 or TRBD2 (6 bases each). The germline V gene encodes CDR1 SGHTA and CDR2 FQGNSA. The CDR3 contains 17 residues. V was clipped by 0 bases and J by 0 bases, with 15 bases between them. CDR3 DNA: TGTGCCAGCAGCTTAGCAGGGGGAGCGGGCGTCTCCTACGAGCAGTACTTC. Residues: CASSLAGGAGVSYEQYF.

The chain couples TRBV10-2 to TRBJ1-3; 9 bases match TRBD1. With V trimmed by 5 bases and J by 0 bases, 2 bases remained unmatched. This CDR3 is 15 amino acids long. From germline, CDR1 is WSHSY and CDR2 SAAADI. The CDR3 sequence is CASSRQGGSGNTIYF. CDR3 bases: TGCGCCAGCAGTCGACAGGGGGGCTCTGGAAACACCATATATTTT.